This T cell receptor (beta chain) was recorded in a study of identical twins. The study's findings and limits: Cross-sectional statistics underpinned the conclusions; the same donors were not followed. Partly confounded zero-insertion analyses could result from invariant MAIT and iNKT cells.

This clonotype was seen at least ten times. As yet, its antigen is unknown. CDR3 length: 13 amino acids. With 3 bases removed from V and 1 base from J, the gap between germline ends came to 7 bases. From germline, CDR1 is SGHRS and CDR2 YFSETQ. TCRdb re-analysed the 5' RACE reads in MiXCR, keeping a single row per CDR3 protein. This sample has around 690,000 distinct CDR3 sequences, with 21% found just once. Everyone who donated was a healthy Caucasian. A further study also used this sample, focusing on T cells expressing NK-cell markers. This second report adds: Obtained from sorted CD3+CD56+NKG2C+, CD3+CD56+NKG2C- and CD3+CD56-NKG2C+ T cells were the TCR beta repertoires.

The receptor comes from a woman aged 18 to 35 in good health. Specimen: PBMCs. This rearrangement joins TRBV5-1 to TRBJ1-1, with D possibly being TRBD1 (5 bases). DNA for the CDR3: TGCGCCAGCAGCTGGGACCCGAACACTGAAGCTTTCTTT. This translates into CASSWDPNTEAFF.